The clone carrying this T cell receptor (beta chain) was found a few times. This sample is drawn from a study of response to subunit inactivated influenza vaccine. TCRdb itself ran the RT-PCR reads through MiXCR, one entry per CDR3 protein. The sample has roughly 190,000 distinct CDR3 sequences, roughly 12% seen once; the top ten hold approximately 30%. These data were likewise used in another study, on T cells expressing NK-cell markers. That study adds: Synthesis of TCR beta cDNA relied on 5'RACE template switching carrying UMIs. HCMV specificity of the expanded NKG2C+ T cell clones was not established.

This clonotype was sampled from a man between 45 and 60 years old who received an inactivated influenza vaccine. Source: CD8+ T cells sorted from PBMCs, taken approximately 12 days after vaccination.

This CDR3 is CSVGPWDRSAQFF. The CDR3 region has the DNA TGCAGCGTTGGGCCCTGGGACCGCTCGGCGCAGTTCTTC. V is TRBV29-1 and J is TRBJ2-1; D possibly matches TRBD1 or TRBD2 (5 bases each). Germline CDR1 reads SQVTM; CDR2 reads ANQGSEA. The V end was cut by 4 bases, the J end by 12 bases, with 19 bases between. The CDR3 totals 13 residues.